The 29 T cell receptor beta chains listed next were all sequenced from one sample in a study of cytomegalovirus exposure and HLA in healthy donors. The PCR used 60 Vbeta and 13 Jbeta primers. Repertoires were generated with immunoSEQ multiplex PCR, while TCRdb's copy carries only in-frame clones and drops some. The profile shows approximately 160,000 clones, 77% of them singletons. Sequenced input: PBMCs. The receptors originated from a woman in her 30s in good health and CMV-seronegative.

CDR3 amino acids: CASRGLAGLNEQFF. The DNA for the CDR3 is TGTGCCAGCAGGGGACTAGCGGGTCTCAATGAGCAGTTCTTC. This chain joins TRBV27 and TRBJ2-1, with 12 nucleotides matching TRBD2. V shed 6 bases, J shed 6 bases, and the junction held 3 bases outside the gene matches. The CDR3 totals 14 residues. Per the germline V gene, CDR1 is MNHEY and CDR2 is SMNVEV (reference sequence).

The chain recombines TRBV5-6 with TRBJ2-3, with D possibly TRBD2 on 5 matching bases. The V end was cut by 5 bases, the J end by 5 bases, with 12 bases between. The CDR3 totals 13 residues. Germline CDR1 reads SGHDT; CDR2 reads YYEEEE. CDR3 sequence reads: CASSGWAGDTQYF. The CDR3 coding sequence is TGTGCCAGCAGTGGTTGGGCGGGAGATACGCAGTATTTT.

This CDR3 is CASRLGLSTEAFF. CDR3 DNA sequence: TGCGCCAGCAGACTTGGACTGAGCACTGAAGCTTTCTTT. This chain connects TRBV4-1 to TRBJ1-1; no clear D. From germline, CDR1 is MGHRA and CDR2 YSYEKL. The V end was cut by 6 bases, the J end by 4 bases, with 12 bases between. This CDR3 is built from 13 residues.

The CDR3 reads CASSYSMGQWVSEQYF. Here the CDR3 DNA reads TGTGCCAGCAGTTACTCGATGGGCCAGTGGGTCAGCGAGCAGTACTTC. The chain is built from TRBV6-5 and TRBJ2-7, with D uncertain. The germline CDR1 and CDR2 sequences are MNHEY and SVGAGI. The CDR3 is made up of 16 amino acids. V was pared by 0 bases and J by 6 bases, with 18 bases between.

This clone was seen more than once but under ten times. V usage is TRBV5-1 and J usage is TRBJ2-2; 10 nucleotides agree with TRBD2. Trimming cost V 0 bases and J 4 bases; bases outside gene matches: 3. The CDR3 is 16 amino acids. Germline loops: CDR1 SGHRS, CDR2 YFSETQ. The CDR3 loop reads CASSLEGLAVTGELFF. The CDR3 bases are TGCGCCAGCAGCTTGGAAGGACTAGCGGTCACCGGGGAGCTGTTTTTT.

This clone was picked up a small number of times. V is TRBV7-6 and J is TRBJ1-2; D possibly corresponds to TRBD1 (6 bases). The ends were cut back, 3 bases at V and 8 bases at J, with 19 bases in the middle. Germline CDR1 is SGHVS and CDR2 is FNYEAQ. The CDR3 sequence is 15 residues long. The CDR3 region is CASSLDVWGGKGYTF. The CDR3 coding sequence is TGTGCCAGCAGCTTGGATGTCTGGGGGGGCAAGGGCTACACCTTC.

V usage is TRBV7-3 and J usage is TRBJ1-3, with D uncertain. V was cut by 1 base and J by 4 bases, with 14 bases left in between. CDR3 length equals 16 residues. The germline V gene has CDR1 SGHTA and CDR2 FQGTGA. The CDR3 region has the DNA TGTGCCAGCAGCTTAAATCCCGGGGTATCCGGAAACACCATATATTTT. This encodes CASSLNPGVSGNTIYF.

The chain has TRBV9 and TRBJ1-1, with 8 bases that match TRBD1. The J segment lost 1 base and the V segment lost 4 bases, leaving 9 bases of the junction unmatched. Germline CDR1 and CDR2: SGDLS and YYNGEE. The CDR3 covers 16 residues. CDR3 sequence: CASSYRAGGANTEAFF. The CDR3 bases are TGTGCCAGCAGCTATCGCGCAGGGGGCGCGAACACTGAAGCTTTCTTT.

The chain carries TRBV19 and TRBJ1-5, with D maybe TRBD1 (5 bases). Trimming removed 6 bases at V and 6 bases at J, with 9 bases between. The CDR3 loop spans 12 amino acids. CDR1 is LNHDA, CDR2 SQIVND, per germline (reference sequence). CDR3 protein: CASRTGGQPQHF. Written as DNA, the CDR3 is TGTGCCAGTAGGACGGGGGGTCAGCCCCAGCATTTT.

This sequence joins TRBV7-9 and TRBJ2-7; D might be TRBD2 (5 bases). The CDR3 has 17 amino acids. V was shortened by 2 bases and J by 1 base, with 18 bases between the two germline ends. Germline-derived CDR1 and CDR2 are SEHNR and FQNEAQ (reference sequence). CDR3 in DNA: TGTGCCAGCAGCTTACCGGTCCTGGGGAGTTCTTCCTACGAGCAGTACTTC. This translates into CASSLPVLGSSSYEQYF. Supplemented by reference TRBV7-9 and TRBJ2-7, the full variable domain reads DTGVSQNPRHKITKRGQNVTFRCDPISEHNRLYWYRQTLGQGPEFLTYFQNEAQLEKSRLLSDRFSAERPKGSFSTLEIQRTEQGDSAMYLCASSLPVLGSSSYEQYFGPGTRLTVT.

The chain links TRBV9 to TRBJ1-3, with a tentative D call TRBD1 (6 bases). Deletions cut 0 bases from V and 0 bases from J, with 7 bases between. The CDR3 covers 15 residues. Per the germline V gene, CDR1 is SGDLS and CDR2 is YYNGEE. CDR3 nucleotides: TGTGCCAGCAGCGTAGAAGGGGGCTCTGGAAACACCATATATTTT. It translates to CASSVEGGSGNTIYF. The entire variable domain, with the rest obtained from reference TRBV9 and TRBJ1-3, is as follows: DSGVTQTPKHLITATGQRVTLRCSPRSGDLSVYWYQQSLDQGLQFLIQYYNGEERAKGNILERFSAQQFPDLHSELNLSSLELGDSALYFCASSVEGGSGNTIYFGEGSWLTVV.

This clone was found once. This chain links TRBV2 with TRBJ2-2, with 12 bases identical to TRBD2. The CDR3 totals 18 residues. The germline V gene has CDR1 SNHLY and CDR2 FYNNEI. J was trimmed by 0 bases and V by 6 bases; bases with no gene match: 8. CDR3 DNA sequence: TGTGCCAGCAGCGGTTGGACTAGCGGGACGACGAACACCGGGGAGCTGTTTTTT. It yields the protein CASSGWTSGTTNTGELFF.

The V call is TRBV6-1, the J call TRBJ2-7, with D possibly being TRBD1 (5 bases). Per germline, CDR1 MNHNS and CDR2 SASEGT. Trimming pared 1 base from V and 2 bases from J, leaving 6 bases between. This CDR3 is 13 amino acids long. This chain's CDR3 is CASSEGGPYEQYF. The CDR3 DNA reads as TGTGCCAGCAGTGAAGGGGGCCCCTACGAGCAGTACTTC.

This chain links TRBV5-1 with TRBJ1-1; no clear D gene. The V end lost 4 bases, the J end lost 2 bases, and 18 bases lay between the germline ends. Germline V gene sequence: CDR1 SGHRS, CDR2 YFSETQ. CDR3 size: 16 residues. In nucleotides, the CDR3 is TGCGCCAGCAGCCGGGAGAAGACGGCCGTCAACACTGAAGCTTTCTTT. It specifies CASSREKTAVNTEAFF.

Only a few counts were recorded for this clone. The chain couples TRBV4-1 to TRBJ1-4, with TRBD1 identical over 7 bases. The germline V gene encodes CDR1 MGHRA and CDR2 YSYEKL. This CDR3 spans 16 amino acids. The trim removed 3 bases at V and 3 bases at J, leaving 7 bases unmatched. This CDR3 is CASSHGAGTANEKLFF. The CDR3 coding sequence is TGCGCCAGCAGCCATGGCGCCGGGACAGCTAATGAAAAACTGTTTTTT.

This clone came up a few times. V and J are TRBV7-9 and TRBJ2-1, with D possibly matching TRBD1 (6 bases). The CDR3 spans 17 residues. The germline V gene has CDR1 SEHNR and CDR2 FQNEAQ (reference sequence). V was clipped by 5 bases and J by 6 bases, with 23 bases between them. The CDR3 region is CASSPRTFEGVGNEQFF. In DNA, the CDR3 is TGTGCCAGCAGCCCCCGGACGTTCGAGGGGGTTGGCAATGAGCAGTTCTTC.

The chain employs TRBV27 and TRBJ2-7; 8 bases align to TRBD2. Germline CDR1 and CDR2: MNHEY and SMNVEV (reference sequence). Trimming at V came to 3 bases and at J to 4 bases, leaving 8 bases not matched to a gene. There are 15 residues in the CDR3. The CDR3 protein is CASSLGRGVRYEQYF. The CDR3 DNA reads as TGTGCCAGCAGTTTGGGGCGGGGGGTACGGTACGAGCAGTACTTC.

The chain uses TRBV13 and TRBJ2-3, with D unresolved. The V end lost 8 bases, the J end lost 1 base, and 10 bases lay between the germline ends. Looked up from germline, CDR1 is PRHDT and CDR2 is FYEKMQ (reference sequence). The CDR3 totals 13 residues. The DNA for the CDR3 is TGTGCCAGCTCCCCCCGGGGCACAGATACGCAGTATTTT. Translated, it gives CASSPRGTDTQYF.

The chain couples TRBV28 to TRBJ1-3; TRBD1 is a possible D gene (6 bases). CDR1 is MDHEN and CDR2 is SYDVKM in the germline V gene. This CDR3 spans 17 amino acids. Trimming pared 4 bases from V and 6 bases from J, leaving 22 bases between. CDR3 residues: CASSSSRGGAGENTIYF. The CDR3 DNA reads TGTGCCAGCAGTTCATCAAGGGGGGGAGCTGGAGAAAACACCATATATTTT.

The chain couples TRBV28 to TRBJ2-7; 7 nucleotides agree with TRBD1. V gave up 6 bases and J gave up 3 bases; unmatched junction bases: 8. This CDR3 is built from 14 residues. CDR1 and CDR2 from the germline V gene are MDHEN and SYDVKM. The CDR3 DNA reads TGTGCCAGCAGCCCCGGGGACAGAGACTACGAGCAGTACTTC. Its protein is CASSPGDRDYEQYF.

This clone has just a few counts. V is TRBV7-2 and J is TRBJ1-2; 12 bases match TRBD1. The germline V gene has CDR1 SGHTA and CDR2 FQGNSA. This CDR3 region has 16 residues. With 3 bases clipped from V and 8 bases from J, the junction kept 10 bases outside the gene matches. The CDR3 region is CASSLGGGQGAQGYTF. CDR3 coding DNA: TGTGCCAGCAGCTTGGGGGGGGGACAGGGGGCGCAGGGCTACACCTTC.

The gene calls are TRBV19 and TRBJ1-2; 7 bases fit TRBD1. After removal of 7 bases from V and 3 bases from J, the junction contained 2 bases not matched to a gene. This CDR3 has 12 amino acids. CDR1 and CDR2 from the germline V gene are LNHDA and SQIVND (reference sequence). DNA of the CDR3: TGTGCCAGTACAGACAGGGACTATGGCTACACCTTC. Protein sequence: CASTDRDYGYTF.

The chain has TRBV30 and TRBJ2-1; D uncertain. CDR3 length: 11 amino acids. From germline, CDR1 is GTSNPN and CDR2 SVGIG (reference sequence). Trimming took 0 bases from V and 16 from J, leaving 13 bases between them. The CDR3 sequence is CAWSVQHPRFF. For the CDR3, the DNA is TGTGCCTGGAGTGTACAACACCCACGTTTCTTC.

CDR3 region: CSVEDQGAGGYTF. The DNA for the CDR3 is TGCAGCGTTGAAGATCAGGGGGCTGGGGGCTACACCTTC. The genes are TRBV29-1 and TRBJ1-2; 8 bases are shared with TRBD1. V lost 0 bases, J lost 8 bases, and 5 bases stayed unmatched. The CDR3 extends over 13 amino acids. Germline CDR1 and CDR2: SQVTM and ANQGSEA.

In regard to this clone: This sample also contains other DNA sequences that code for the same CDR3. The chain has TRBV30 and TRBJ1-3; D is ambiguous. This CDR3 spans 13 amino acids. Germline assignment: CDR1 GTSNPN and CDR2 SVGIG (reference sequence). Deletions cut 0 bases from V and 5 bases from J, with 8 bases between. This chain's CDR3 is CAWSVSGRNTIYF. DNA for the CDR3: TGTGCCTGGAGTGTAAGCGGTAGAAACACCATATATTTT. Together with reference TRBV30 and TRBJ1-3, the CDR3 gives the full variable domain: SQTIHQWPATLVQPVGSPLSLECTVEGTSNPNLYWYRQAAGRGLQLLFYSVGIGQISSEVPQNLSASRPQDRQFILSSKKLLLSDSGFYLCAWSVSGRNTIYFGEGSWLTVV.

This sequence joins TRBV9 and TRBJ2-7; no clear D gene. The germline V gene has CDR1 SGDLS and CDR2 YYNGEE. This CDR3 is built from 12 residues. V was cut by 3 bases and J by 0 bases, with 4 bases left in between. The CDR3 is CASSANSYEQYF. For the CDR3, the DNA is TGTGCCAGCAGCGCTAACTCCTACGAGCAGTACTTC.

The V call is TRBV18, the J call TRBJ2-7; a weak D match, TRBD2 (6 bases). The CDR3 runs to 15 residues. V lost 3 bases and J 2 bases, leaving 14 bases between the germline ends. CDR1 is KGHSH, CDR2 LQKENI, per germline. The CDR3 nucleotides read TGTGCCAGCTCACCCTCCGGCGGGAACCCCTACGAGCAGTACTTC. It specifies CASSPSGGNPYEQYF.

The V call is TRBV27, the J call TRBJ1-1; 9 bases agree with TRBD1. V dropped 5 bases and J dropped 7; count of bases not matched to a gene: 8. Germline CDR1 MNHEY, CDR2 SMNVEV (reference sequence). The CDR3 length is 14 residues. The CDR3 sequence is CASSLDRGALEAFF. CDR3 nucleotides: TGTGCCAGCAGTCTCGACAGGGGGGCACTTGAAGCTTTCTTT.

CDR3 DNA sequence: TGTGCCAGCAGTTTCTTGGACAACCGCTACGAGCAGTACTTC. Translating gives CASSFLDNRYEQYF. V and J are TRBV6-5 and TRBJ2-7; TRBD1 is a possible D gene (5 bases). CDR1 is MNHEY, CDR2 SVGAGI, per germline. Trimming removed 4 bases at V and 3 bases at J, with 13 bases between. This CDR3 contains 14 residues.